This T cell receptor (beta chain) was recovered during a study of shared clonotypes between healthy human individuals. Assay: immunoSEQ multiplex PCR; the TCRdb copy retains only in-frame clones and omits some. The profile shows around 500,000 clones, roughly 80% of them singletons. The CDR3 totals 13 residues. The V gene's germline CDR1 is SGHTA and CDR2 FQGTGA. The V and J ends lost 3 bases and 8 bases respectively, with 10 bases between them. This receptor was obtained from a woman aged 40 to 49 in good health. Some clones in this sample may be carry-over from other donors' samples. Sequenced input: PBMCs. The chain couples TRBV7-3 to TRBJ1-4; D is unresolved. CDR3 residues: CASSFREGEKLFF. The CDR3 DNA is TGTGCCAGCAGCTTCCGGGAAGGGGAAAAACTGTTTTTT.